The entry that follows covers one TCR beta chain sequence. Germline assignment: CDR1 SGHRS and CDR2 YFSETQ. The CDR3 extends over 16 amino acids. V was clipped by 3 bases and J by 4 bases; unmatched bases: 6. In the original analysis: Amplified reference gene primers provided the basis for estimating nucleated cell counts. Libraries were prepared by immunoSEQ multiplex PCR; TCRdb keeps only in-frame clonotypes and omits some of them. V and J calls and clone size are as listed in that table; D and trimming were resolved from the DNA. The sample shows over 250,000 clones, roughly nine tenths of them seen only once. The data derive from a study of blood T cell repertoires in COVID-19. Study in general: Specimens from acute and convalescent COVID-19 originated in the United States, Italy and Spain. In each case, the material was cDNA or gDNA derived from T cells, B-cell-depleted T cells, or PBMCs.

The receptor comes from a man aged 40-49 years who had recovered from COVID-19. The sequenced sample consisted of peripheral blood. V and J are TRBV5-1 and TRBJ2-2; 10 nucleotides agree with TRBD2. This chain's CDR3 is CASSSGLAELTGELFF. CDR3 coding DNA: TGCGCCAGCAGCTCCGGACTAGCGGAGCTCACCGGGGAGCTGTTTTTT.